The source of this T cell receptor (beta chain) is a study of T cells expressing NK-cell markers (dated by TCRdb to 2019 to 2021). Context from the whole study: About eight donors provided sorted CD3+CD56+NKG2C+, CD3+CD56+NKG2C- and CD3+CD56-NKG2C+ T-cell subsets, whose TCR beta-chain repertoires were profiled. All eight donors whose samples were sequenced were randomly selected healthy volunteers, three of them men and five women. Illumina HiSeq 2000/2500, MiSeq or NextSeq was used to sequence libraries as 2 x 150 bp reads. Of the eight sequenced donors, seven were found to be HCMV-seropositive and one was found to be HCMV-seronegative. Summary of the overall study and its limitations: It remained unclear whether the expanded NKG2C-expressing T cell clones were specific for HCMV antigens. In over five donors, the dominant CD3+CD56+NKG2C+ clonotypes were among the top 10 CD8+ clonotypes and accounted for roughly 1.0-8% of CD8+ T cells. Those dominant clonotypes were again the most abundant among CD3+CD56-NKG2C+ cells in a handful of donors, at roughly 25-65%.

HCMV serostatus was determined by detecting HCMV-specific IgG in serum with a commercial ELISA kit. Peripheral blood mononuclear cells were isolated from blood by Ficoll density gradient centrifugation. Turning to this clonotype: No antigen is known for it.

There are 13 amino acids in the CDR3, from cysteine to phenylalanine inclusive. The DNA is not on file. Via the germline V gene, CDR1 is SGHDN and CDR2 FVKESK. Sequencing used an Illumina HiSeq 2000. 5'RACE template switching, by which a universal primer site and unique molecular identifiers were added, was used to make TCR beta cDNA libraries. cDNA synthesis was primed from the TCR beta constant segment, followed by two successive PCR amplification steps. In the authors' own workflow: MIGEC handled demultiplexing of the reads and grouping by UMI, while MiTCR was used to assemble and quantify clonotypes. To exclude erroneous sequences, any TCR cDNA sequence not supported by at least two reads was discarded. The tcR package was used for downstream repertoire analysis, and clonotypes were matched across fractions by CDR3 nucleotide sequence plus V segment. Antigen specificity was annotated against VDJdb with VDJmatch, allowing one amino acid substitution in CDR3. TCRdb reprocessed the raw reads; every CDR3 protein sequence is a single record, and DNA is not supplied. Clone size and V and J calls follow TCRdb, not the original study. The table for this sample records roughly 420,000 distinct CDR3 sequences. The ten most abundant clones make up about 7.1% of the sample.

The sequencing sample was made of blood T cells: a sorted CD56 or NKG2C T cell subset, CD4+ or CD8+ T cells, or bulk PBMC T cells (not recorded which). This sequence originates from a woman aged 18 to 75 in good health. In this chain, TRBV14 is recombined with TRBJ1-5. CDR3 region: CASSLGLDQPQHF.